This T cell receptor beta chain was captured in a study of blood T cell repertoires in COVID-19. Whole-study context: The origin of the acute and convalescent COVID-19 samples was the United States, Italy and Spain.

This clone occurred once. Data came from immunoSEQ multiplex PCR; TCRdb stores just in-frame clones and leaves some out. The table includes roughly 220,000 clones, roughly 84% detected once. The CDR3 consists of 17 residues. Germline-derived CDR1 and CDR2 are KGHSH and LQKENI. V shed 1 base and J shed 4 bases, with 16 bases lying between them. The sequenced sample was peripheral blood. This clonotype originated in a man in his fifties who had recovered from COVID-19. This chain joins TRBV18 and TRBJ1-4, with D possibly matching TRBD1 (5 bases). DNA of the CDR3: TGTGCCAGCTCACCACAAACGATGGGGCGCTATAATGAAAAACTGTTTTTT. Amino acid sequence: CASSPQTMGRYNEKLFF.